This entry concerns a single TCR beta chain. Its antigen remains unknown. V shed 5 bases and J shed 0 bases, with 15 bases lying between them. The CDR3 covers 17 residues. CDR1 is SGHKS and CDR2 is YYEKEE in the germline V gene (reference sequence). This record comes from a study of cytomegalovirus exposure and HLA in healthy donors. Study-level points and caveats: Near-uniform donor sequencing depth was presumed by presence/absence analyses. It was approximately 170 TCR beta chains that were listed as cytomegalovirus-associated.

With 60 Vbeta and 13 Jbeta primers, the PCR was carried out. Repertoires were generated with immunoSEQ multiplex PCR, while TCRdb's copy carries only in-frame clones and drops some. The top ten clones hold approximately 1.6% of a sample with roughly 150,000 clones, over 60% of them seen once. This receptor was identified in a woman between 18 and 29 years old in good health and CMV-seronegative. This chain connects TRBV5-5 to TRBJ2-6; D possibly corresponds to TRBD1 (9 bases). The sample taken for sequencing was PBMCs. This chain's CDR3 is CASRGTGTSSGANVLTF. Written as DNA, the CDR3 is TGTGCCAGCAGGGGGACAGGGACTAGCTCTGGGGCCAACGTCCTGACTTTC.